The present TCR beta chain was sequenced within a study of T cells in narcolepsy. Study in general: Patients with NT1 or NT2 and healthy control donors were enrolled. Study outcomes and limitations: HCRT-specific and TRIB2-specific autoreactive clonotypes appeared among same-patient CSF and blood CD4+ clonotypes. In some patient and control memory CD4+ samples, autoreactive clones were absent. Autoreactive clonotypes reportedly recurred in blood of same and different patients, not controls.

In germline, CDR1 is WSHSY, CDR2 SAAADI. V lost 0 bases, J lost 8 bases, and 10 bases lay in between. This CDR3 region has 13 residues. In the case of this clone: Its antigen is undetermined.

Produced via immunoSEQ multiplex PCR; TCRdb's table is partial and in-frame only. This table holds more than 30,000 clones, under 85% found once. This TCR was sampled from a human donor with narcolepsy. Source material: CD45RA- memory CD4+ T cells from PBMCs. The chain joins TRBV10-2 to TRBJ1-2; D is undetermined. The CDR3 region has the DNA TGCGCCAGCAGTGAGTCATCAGCCTCCGGCTACACCTTC. As protein: CASSESSASGYTF.